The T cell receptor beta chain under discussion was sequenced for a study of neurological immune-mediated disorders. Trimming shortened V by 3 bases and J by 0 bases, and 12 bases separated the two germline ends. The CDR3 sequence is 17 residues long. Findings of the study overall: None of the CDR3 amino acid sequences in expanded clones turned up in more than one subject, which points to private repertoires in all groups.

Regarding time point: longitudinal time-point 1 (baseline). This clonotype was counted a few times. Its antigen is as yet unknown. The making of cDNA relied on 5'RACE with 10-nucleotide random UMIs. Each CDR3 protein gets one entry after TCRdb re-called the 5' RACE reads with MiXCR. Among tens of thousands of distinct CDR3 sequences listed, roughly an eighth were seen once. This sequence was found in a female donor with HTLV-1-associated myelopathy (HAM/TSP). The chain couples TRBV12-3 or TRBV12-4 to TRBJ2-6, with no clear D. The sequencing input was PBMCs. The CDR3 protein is CASSFYRDNSGANVLTF. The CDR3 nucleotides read TGTGCCAGCAGTTTTTACAGAGATAACTCTGGGGCCAACGTCCTGACTTTC.